A single T cell receptor (beta chain) is shown here with its context. This sample is part of a study of shared clonotypes between healthy human individuals. Per germline, CDR1 LNHDA and CDR2 SQIVND (reference sequence). The CDR3 is made up of 13 amino acids. The V and J ends lost 5 bases and 1 base respectively, with 3 bases between them. The assay was immunoSEQ multiplex PCR, and TCRdb's table has in-frame clones only and misses some. The sample contains more than 1,200,000 clones, around 98.5% of which appear only once. Sequencing was carried out using naive CD4+ T cells sorted from blood. Subset defined: CD45RA+ positively selected. The V gene is TRBV19, the J gene TRBJ2-6; D unresolved. The receptor was derived from a man aged 25 to 40 in good health. The CDR3 region has the DNA TGTGCCAGTAGTCAATCTGGGGCCAACGTCCTGACTTTC. Translating gives CASSQSGANVLTF.